These T cell receptor beta chains were read from a single sample in a study of regulatory T cells in long-lasting Graves disease. One entry per CDR3 protein results from TCRdb running MiXCR on the multiplex PCR reads. The sample records about 440,000 distinct CDR3 sequences, about a sixth being singletons. The sample also formed part of further work on T cells in Graves' hyperthyroidism and ophthalmopathy.

The input for sequencing was peripheral blood mononuclear cells (PBMCs), taken at new diagnosis, from a patient treated with antithyroid drugs. Receptor source: a woman under 40 with Graves disease. The CDR3 runs from the conserved cysteine through the conserved F or W. Fields, in order: clone size, V gene, D gene, J gene, CDR3 protein, CDR3 DNA. A D gene is named only where the DNA matches it firmly. Size values are once, few and many counts, or a class for expanded clones, and some rows have none.

many,TRBV29-1,TRBD1,TRBJ2-2,CSVRDRGDTGELFF,TGCAGCGTCCGGGACAGGGGGGACACCGGGGAGCTGTTTTTT
few,TRBV4-3,TRBD2,TRBJ2-1,CASSQGFAVGREFYNEQFF,TGCGCCAGCAGCCAAGGCTTTGCAGTAGGGCGGGAGTTCTACAATGAGCAGTTCTTC
NA,TRBV7-2,NA,TRBJ2-5,CASSQRGVETQYF,TGTGCCAGCAGCCAGAGAGGGGTCGAGACCCAGTACTTC
many,TRBV27,NA,TRBJ1-2,CASSPSETTNYGYTF,TGTGCCAGCAGTCCTAGCGAAACAACGAACTATGGCTACACCTTC
many,TRBV28,TRBD1,TRBJ1-5,CASSLWAGTGNQPQHF,TGTGCCAGCAGTTTATGGGCGGGGACAGGCAATCAGCCCCAGCATTTT
many,TRBV28,TRBD1,TRBJ2-1,CASKLDRDYNEQFF,TGTGCCAGCAAACTCGACAGGGACTACAATGAGCAGTTCTTC
NA,TRBV9,TRBD2,TRBJ2-5,CASSGSRAGGLETQYF,TGTGCCAGCAGCGGATCGAGAGCGGGAGGGTTAGAGACCCAGTACTTC
few,TRBV7-9,NA,TRBJ2-3,CASSLSGATISF,TGTGCCAGCAGCTTAAGTGGGGCGACCATTAGTTTT
many,TRBV29-1,NA,TRBJ1-1,CSVRRGGRDTEAFF,TGCAGCGTTCGTAGGGGCGGTAGGGACACTGAAGCTTTCTTT
many,TRBV28,TRBD2,TRBJ2-7,CASSLPGLAGGDEQYF,TGTGCCAGCAGTTTACCGGGACTAGCGGGAGGGGACGAGCAGTACTTC
NA,TRBV11-2,NA,TRBJ2-1,CASSGRGADEQFF,TGTGCCAGCTCGGGGAGGGGGGCGGATGAGCAGTTCTTC
few,TRBV28,NA,TRBJ1-1,CASSLSLGGGTEAFF,TGTGCCAGCAGTCTTTCCCTGGGGGGTGGTACTGAAGCTTTCTTT
NA,TRBV5-1,NA,TRBJ2-1,CTSSQVVIRSYNEQFF,TGCACCAGCAGCCAGGTTGTAATTAGGTCTTACAATGAACAGTTCTTC
NA,TRBV29-1,NA,TRBJ2-3,CSVGYGADTQYF,TGCAGCGTTGGGTATGGCGCAGATACGCAGTATTTT
NA,TRBV5-1,NA,TRBJ2-7,CASSLVARGPLGEQYF,TGCGCCAGCAGCTTGGTCGCGCGGGGCCCTTTGGGGGAGCAGTACTTC
NA,TRBV29-1,TRBD2,TRBJ2-2,CSVGSQREVGELFF,TGCAGCGTTGGGAGCCAGCGGGAGGTCGGGGAGCTGTTTTTT
many,TRBV7-2,NA,TRBJ2-4,CASSPAIAKNIQYF,TGTGCCAGCAGCCCTGCCATAGCCAAAAACATTCAGTACTTC
few,TRBV20-1,NA,TRBJ2-1,CSASGRGGYNEQFF,TGCAGTGCTAGCGGGAGAGGGGGATACAATGAGCAGTTCTTC
NA,TRBV20-1,TRBD2,TRBJ2-1,CSGVRLAGGRYNEQFF,TGCAGTGGCGTAAGACTAGCGGGAGGTCGGTACAATGAGCAGTTCTTC
many,TRBV18,TRBD1,TRBJ1-1,CASSPYVGTGGTEAFF,TGTGCCAGCTCACCCTACGTCGGGACAGGGGGGACTGAAGCTTTCTTT
few,TRBV27,NA,TRBJ2-1,CASSLKRNYNEQFF,TGTGCCAGCAGTTTAAAGCGGAACTACAATGAGCAGTTCTTC
many,TRBV2,NA,TRBJ2-1,CASRRRDNEQFF,TGTGCCAGCAGGAGGAGAGACAATGAGCAGTTCTTC
few,TRBV29-1,NA,TRBJ2-2,CSVDAGMIGTGELFF,TGCAGCGTTGACGCAGGGATGATCGGGACCGGGGAGCTGTTTTTT
many,TRBV5-1,NA,TRBJ2-3,CASSLPPPVTDTQYF,TGCGCCAGCAGCTTGCCTCCACCCGTCACGGATACGCAGTATTTT
many,TRBV12-3/TRBV12-4,NA,TRBJ1-1,CASSMSGSETEAFF,TGTGCCAGCAGTATGTCAGGGTCGGAGACTGAAGCTTTCTTT
few,TRBV18,TRBD1,TRBJ2-7,CASSPTGPDEQYF,TGTGCCAGCTCACCGACAGGGCCGGACGAGCAGTACTTC
many,TRBV5-1,TRBD1,TRBJ2-7,CASRIGTGTYEQYF,TGCGCCAGCAGAATCGGGACAGGGACCTACGAGCAGTACTTC
NA,TRBV5-1,TRBD1,TRBJ1-2,CASSLETGGRYGYTF,TGCGCCAGCAGCCTAGAGACAGGGGGCCGCTATGGCTACACCTTC
many,TRBV28,NA,TRBJ1-1,CASRSTGDPNTEAFF,TGTGCCAGCAGGTCTACGGGGGATCCGAACACTGAAGCTTTCTTT
many,TRBV10-3,TRBD2,TRBJ2-7,CAISEAVLAGEVYEQYF,TGTGCCATCAGTGAGGCCGTACTAGCGGGAGAGGTCTACGAGCAGTACTTC
few,TRBV10-3,TRBD2,TRBJ2-7,CAIRDRLAGAREQYF,TGTGCCATCAGAGACCGACTAGCGGGAGCGAGGGAGCAGTACTTC
NA,TRBV19,NA,TRBJ1-2,CASSIIDRTTNYGYTF,TGTGCCAGTAGTATAATCGACCGGACTACCAACTATGGCTACACCTTC
many,TRBV28,NA,TRBJ1-1,CASSLRPNMNTEAFF,TGTGCCAGCAGCCTTCGGCCGAACATGAACACTGAAGCTTTCTTT
few,TRBV19,NA,TRBJ2-2,CASSIQGRSPGELFF,TGTGCCAGTAGTATACAAGGCAGGAGTCCCGGGGAGCTGTTTTTT
NA,TRBV30,TRBD2,TRBJ2-7,CAWATSGGSYEQYF,TGTGCCTGGGCCACTAGCGGGGGCTCCTACGAGCAGTACTTC
few,TRBV10-3,TRBD1,TRBJ1-6,CAISVGTGDNSPLHF,TGTGCCATCAGTGTGGGGACAGGTGATAATTCACCCCTCCACTTT
many,TRBV5-1,TRBD2,TRBJ2-3,CASSLVSGIVTDTQYF,TGCGCCAGCAGCTTGGTAAGCGGGATTGTCACAGATACGCAGTATTTT
once,TRBV28,TRBD2,TRBJ2-1,CASSLFVTSVHNEQFF,TGTGCCAGCAGTTTATTTGTGACTAGCGTCCACAATGAGCAGTTCTTC
few,TRBV5-1,TRBD2,TRBJ2-3,CASSYAAGGPEDTQYF,TGCGCCAGCAGCTATGCAGCGGGAGGGCCGGAAGATACGCAGTATTTT
many,TRBV12-3/TRBV12-4,TRBD2,TRBJ2-6,CASSFATSGRTGANVLTF,TGTGCCAGCAGTTTCGCTACTAGCGGGAGAACTGGGGCCAACGTCCTGACTTTC
NA,TRBV3-1,NA,TRBJ2-2,CASSRLTNPNTGELFF,TGTGCCAGCAGCCGGCTAACTAATCCTAACACCGGGGAGCTGTTTTTT
many,TRBV3-1,NA,TRBJ2-2,CASSSSRTNTGELFF,TGTGCCAGCAGCTCTTCAAGGACAAACACCGGGGAGCTGTTTTTT
many,TRBV20-1,NA,TRBJ1-1,CSAKKESTEAFF,TGCAGTGCTAAAAAGGAGAGTACTGAAGCTTTCTTT
many,TRBV29-1,TRBD1,TRBJ1-1,CSVPRDRADTEAFF,TGCAGCGTACCCCGGGACAGGGCTGACACTGAAGCTTTCTTT
many,TRBV30,NA,TRBJ1-1,CAWSVRRGETEAFF,TGTGCCTGGAGTGTACGCCGGGGCGAGACTGAAGCTTTCTTT
many,TRBV2,NA,TRBJ2-7,CASRVDSHEQYF,TGTGCCAGCAGGGTGGACAGCCACGAGCAGTACTTC
NA,TRBV6-9,TRBD1,TRBJ1-6,CASSYDDPGQSLSPLHF,TGTGCCAGCAGTTACGATGATCCGGGACAGAGTCTATCACCCCTCCACTTT
NA,TRBV20-1,TRBD2,TRBJ2-5,CSATEAGTQETQYF,TGCAGTGCTACAGAAGCGGGGACCCAAGAGACCCAGTACTTC
many,TRBV18,NA,TRBJ2-3,CASSPSRPPDTQYF,TGTGCCAGCTCACCCTCCCGTCCGCCAGATACGCAGTATTTT
many,TRBV7-2,TRBD2,TRBJ2-1,CASSSYRGLAGLEQFF,TGTGCCAGCAGCTCATATCGGGGACTAGCGGGATTGGAGCAGTTCTTC